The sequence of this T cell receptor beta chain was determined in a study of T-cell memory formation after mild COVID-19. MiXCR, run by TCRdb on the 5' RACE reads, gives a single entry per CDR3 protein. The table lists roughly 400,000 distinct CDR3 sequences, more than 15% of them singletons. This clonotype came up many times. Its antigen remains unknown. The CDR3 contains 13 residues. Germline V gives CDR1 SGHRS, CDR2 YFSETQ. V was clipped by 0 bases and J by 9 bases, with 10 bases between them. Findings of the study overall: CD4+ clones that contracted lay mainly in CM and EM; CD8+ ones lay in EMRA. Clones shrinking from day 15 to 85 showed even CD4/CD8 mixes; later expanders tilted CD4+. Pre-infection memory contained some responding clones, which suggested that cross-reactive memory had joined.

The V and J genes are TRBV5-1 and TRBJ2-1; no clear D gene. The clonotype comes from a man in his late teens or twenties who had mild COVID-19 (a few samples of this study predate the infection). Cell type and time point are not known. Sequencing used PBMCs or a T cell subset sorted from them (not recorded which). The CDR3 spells CASSLVPGGEQFF. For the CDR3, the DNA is TGCGCCAGCAGCTTGGTGCCAGGCGGTGAGCAGTTCTTC.